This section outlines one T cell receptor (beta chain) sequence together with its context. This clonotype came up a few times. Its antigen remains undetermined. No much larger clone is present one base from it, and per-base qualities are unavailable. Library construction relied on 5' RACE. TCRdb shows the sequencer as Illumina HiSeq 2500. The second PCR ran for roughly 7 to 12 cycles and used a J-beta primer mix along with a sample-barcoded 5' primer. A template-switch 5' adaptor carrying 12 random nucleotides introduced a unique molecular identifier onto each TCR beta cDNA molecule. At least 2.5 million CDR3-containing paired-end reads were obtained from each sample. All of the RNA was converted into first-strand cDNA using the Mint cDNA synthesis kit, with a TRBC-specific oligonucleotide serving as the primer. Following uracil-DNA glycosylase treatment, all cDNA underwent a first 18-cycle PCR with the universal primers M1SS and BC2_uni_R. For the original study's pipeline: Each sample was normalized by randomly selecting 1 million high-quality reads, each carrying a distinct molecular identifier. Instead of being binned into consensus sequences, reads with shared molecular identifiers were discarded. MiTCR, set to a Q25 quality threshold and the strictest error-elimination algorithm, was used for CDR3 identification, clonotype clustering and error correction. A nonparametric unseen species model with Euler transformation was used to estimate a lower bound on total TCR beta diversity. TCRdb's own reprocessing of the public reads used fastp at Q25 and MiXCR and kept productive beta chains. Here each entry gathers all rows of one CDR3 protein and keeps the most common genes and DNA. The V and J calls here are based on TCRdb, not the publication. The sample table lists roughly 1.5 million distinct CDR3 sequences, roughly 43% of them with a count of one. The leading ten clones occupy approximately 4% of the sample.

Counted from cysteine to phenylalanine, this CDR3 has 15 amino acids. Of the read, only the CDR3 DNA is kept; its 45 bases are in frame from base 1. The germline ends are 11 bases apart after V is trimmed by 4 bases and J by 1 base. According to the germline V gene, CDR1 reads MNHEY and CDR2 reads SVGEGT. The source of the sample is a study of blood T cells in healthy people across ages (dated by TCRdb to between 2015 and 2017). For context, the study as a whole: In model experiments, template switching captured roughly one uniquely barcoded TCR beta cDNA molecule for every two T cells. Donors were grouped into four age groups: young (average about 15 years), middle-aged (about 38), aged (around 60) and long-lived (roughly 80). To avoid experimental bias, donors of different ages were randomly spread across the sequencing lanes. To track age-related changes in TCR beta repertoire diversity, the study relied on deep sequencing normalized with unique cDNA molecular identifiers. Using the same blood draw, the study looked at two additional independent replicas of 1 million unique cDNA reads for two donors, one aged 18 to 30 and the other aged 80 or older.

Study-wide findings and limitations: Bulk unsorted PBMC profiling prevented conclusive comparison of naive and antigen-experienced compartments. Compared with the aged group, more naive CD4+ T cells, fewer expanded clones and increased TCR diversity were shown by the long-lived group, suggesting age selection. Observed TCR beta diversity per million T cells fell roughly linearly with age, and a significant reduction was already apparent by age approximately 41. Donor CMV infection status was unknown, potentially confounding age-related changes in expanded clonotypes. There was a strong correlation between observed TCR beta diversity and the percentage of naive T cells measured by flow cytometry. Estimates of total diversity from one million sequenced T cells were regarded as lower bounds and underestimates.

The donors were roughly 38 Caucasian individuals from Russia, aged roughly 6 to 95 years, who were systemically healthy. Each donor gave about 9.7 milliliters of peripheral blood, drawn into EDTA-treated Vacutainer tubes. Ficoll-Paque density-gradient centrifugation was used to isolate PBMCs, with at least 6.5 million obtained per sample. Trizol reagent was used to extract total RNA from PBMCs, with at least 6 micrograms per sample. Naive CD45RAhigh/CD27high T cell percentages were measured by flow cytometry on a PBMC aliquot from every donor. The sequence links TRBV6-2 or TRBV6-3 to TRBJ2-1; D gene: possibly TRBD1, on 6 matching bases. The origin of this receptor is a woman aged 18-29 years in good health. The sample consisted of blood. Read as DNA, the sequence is TGTGCCAGCAGTTCGACAGGTCCTTCCTACAATGAGCAGTTCTTC. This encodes CASSSTGPSYNEQFF.